The 22 T cell receptor beta chains below come from one sample, sequenced in a study of CD8 T cells in ankylosing spondylitis. One entry per CDR3 protein, called by TCRdb with MiXCR from the 5' RACE reads. Of roughly 260,000 distinct CDR3 sequences in the sample, about 20% were seen once. Material: blood, either unsorted or a sorted T cell fraction (not recorded which). These receptors were collected from a male donor with ankylosing spondylitis or in good health (not recorded which).

The DNA of the CDR3 is TGTGCCTGGAGTGGGCCTAGCGTCGGTCCGTCGGAGCAGTTCTTC. It yields the protein CAWSGPSVGPSEQFF. This sequence joins TRBV30 and TRBJ2-1, with a tentative D call TRBD2 (6 bases). V lost 1 base and J 10 bases, leaving 20 bases between the germline ends. CDR1 and CDR2 from the germline V gene are GTSNPN and SVGIG (reference sequence). This CDR3 region has 15 residues.

This clonotype came up many times. The V gene is TRBV5-1, the J gene TRBJ1-2, with unresolved D. CDR3 length: 15 residues. V lost 4 bases and J lost 3, with 16 bases in between. Germline V lookup: CDR1 SGHRS, CDR2 YFSETQ. This CDR3 is CASSPSGRSHYGYTF. CDR3 DNA: TGCGCCAGCAGCCCGAGTGGACGGAGCCACTATGGCTACACCTTC.

The chain has TRBV27 and TRBJ1-4; maybe TRBD1 (6 bases). Germline V gene lookup returns CDR1 MNHEY and CDR2 SMNVEV (reference sequence). The germline V and J ends were trimmed by 8 bases and 3 bases, with 13 bases remaining between them. The CDR3 length is 14 residues. The DNA of the CDR3 is TGTGCCAGCGGGGGACACACGGCTAATGAAAAACTGTTTTTT. It is translated as CASGGHTANEKLFF.

This clonotype was observed a few times. The rearrangement links TRBV6-6 to TRBJ1-1; D is undetermined. The CDR3 totals 17 residues. Germline V gene lookup returns CDR1 MNHNY and CDR2 SVGAGI (reference sequence). V was cut by 2 bases and J by 0 bases, with 16 bases left in between. The CDR3 bases are TGTGCCAGCAGTTACGGACGGTTAGGACCGATGAACACTGAAGCTTTCTTT. Protein: CASSYGRLGPMNTEAFF.

The chain combines TRBV7-9 with TRBJ2-7; D is unresolved. This CDR3 has 13 amino acids. V lost 0 bases and J lost 7, with 10 bases in between. The germline V gene has CDR1 SEHNR and CDR2 FQNEAQ (reference sequence). CDR3 residues: CASSLAMVAEQYV. The DNA of the CDR3 is TGTGCCAGCAGCTTAGCGATGGTGGCGGAGCAGTACGTC.

V and J are TRBV28 and TRBJ1-5, with 11 nucleotides matching TRBD1. The CDR3 is 16 residues long. CDR1 and CDR2 (germline): MDHEN, SYDVKM. J gave up 6 bases and V 4 bases, and 8 bases lay outside the gene matches. CDR3 region: CASSSRTGGAGQPQHF. In DNA form, the CDR3 reads TGTGCCAGCAGTTCTCGGACAGGGGGCGCGGGTCAGCCCCAGCATTTT.

The genes are TRBV7-8 and TRBJ1-1; 11 bases are shared with TRBD1. The germline V gene has CDR1 SGHVS and CDR2 FQNEAQ. The CDR3 sequence is 14 residues long. Trimming removed 4 bases from V and 13 bases from J; junction bases left unmatched: 11. For the CDR3, the DNA is TGTGCCAGCAGCTCGGACAGGGGGCGGGTGAATGGTTTCTTT. Residues: CASSSDRGRVNGFF.

The V call is TRBV12-3 or TRBV12-4, the J call TRBJ2-3, with 9 bases aligning to TRBD1. This CDR3 spans 17 amino acids. V gave up 8 bases and J gave up 4 bases; unmatched junction bases: 16. CDR3 coding DNA: TGTGCCAGCCTCCCCGGCTCACAGGGGGCGTTAGCAGATACGCAGTATTTT. This sequence encodes CASLPGSQGALADTQYF.

CDR3 residues: CATYRGMNTEAFF. CDR3 sequence (DNA): TGTGCCACCTACAGGGGCATGAACACTGAAGCTTTCTTT. The chain has TRBV2 and TRBJ1-1; 7 bases are a match to TRBD1. This CDR3 region has 13 residues. The ends lost 10 bases at V and 0 bases at J; junction bases unmatched: 5. Per germline, CDR1 SNHLY and CDR2 FYNNEI.

V and J are TRBV5-1 and TRBJ2-1, with 8 positions matching TRBD2. J gave up 9 bases and V 0 bases, and 5 bases lay outside the gene matches. This CDR3 is 14 amino acids long. The germline gives CDR1 SGHRS, CDR2 YFSETQ. The CDR3 reads CASSLASAGVEQFF. As DNA, the CDR3 is TGCGCCAGCAGCTTGGCCTCAGCGGGAGTTGAGCAGTTCTTC.

The sample holds a few counts of this clonotype. The chain uses TRBV28 and TRBJ1-5, with a weak D call TRBD1 (5 bases). Trimming shortened V by 3 bases and J by 3 bases, and 12 bases separated the two germline ends. The CDR3 contains 15 residues. The germline V gene has CDR1 MDHEN and CDR2 SYDVKM. The CDR3: CASSFRTKHNQPQHF. In DNA, the CDR3 is TGTGCCAGCAGTTTTAGGACAAAACACAATCAGCCCCAGCATTTT. Full variable domain (missing parts from reference TRBV28 and TRBJ1-5): DVKVTQSSRYLVKRTGEKVFLECVQDMDHENMFWYRQDPGLGLRLIYFSYDVKMKEKGDIPEGYSVSREKKERFSLILESASTNQTSMYLCASSFRTKHNQPQHFGDGTRLSIL.

This clonotype came up many times. This chain links TRBV7-2 with TRBJ2-7; D is unclear. CDR1 and CDR2 (germline): SGHTA, FQGNSA. This CDR3 has 14 residues. With 4 bases removed from V and 2 bases from J, the gap between germline ends came to 12 bases. The CDR3 nucleotides read TGTGCCAGCAGCTCTGCGCCAGGAGCCTACGAGCAGTACGTC. Its translation: CASSSAPGAYEQYV.

This clonotype was picked up many times. The chain is built from TRBV5-1 and TRBJ1-1, with 7 bases that match TRBD1. This CDR3 is 16 amino acids long. The trim removed 0 bases at V and 0 bases at J, leaving 5 bases unmatched. CDR1 is SGHRS, CDR2 YFSETQ, per germline. CDR3 DNA: TGCGCCAGCAGCTTGGGCACAGGGGCCATGAACACTGAAGCTTTCTTT. Protein sequence: CASSLGTGAMNTEAFF.

This clonotype turned up a few times. This chain links TRBV5-6 with TRBJ2-3; TRBD2 agrees at 15 bases. The CDR3 has 19 amino acids. Germline CDR1 reads SGHDT; CDR2 reads YYEEEE. Unmatched junction bases numbered 10, after V lost 2 bases and J lost 3 bases. The CDR3 sequence: CASSLRTSGRVVNTDTQYF. The CDR3 nucleotides are TGTGCCAGCAGCTTAAGGACTAGCGGGAGGGTCGTGAATACAGATACGCAGTATTTT.

This clonotype was recorded at least ten times. This rearrangement joins TRBV20-1 to TRBJ1-3; a weak D match, TRBD1 (6 bases). CDR1 and CDR2 from the germline V gene are DFQATT and SNEGSKA (reference sequence). Deletions cut 2 bases from V and 2 bases from J, with 10 bases between. This CDR3 spans 14 amino acids. The CDR3, as DNA: TGCAGTGCTAGATACAGGGAAGCTGGAAACACCATATATTTT. Its translation is CSARYREAGNTIYF.

The chain combines TRBV5-1 with TRBJ2-2; 10 nucleotides agree with TRBD2. After removal of 6 bases from V and 3 bases from J, the junction contained 2 bases not matched to a gene. Germline V gene lookup returns CDR1 SGHRS and CDR2 YFSETQ. CDR3 length: 14 residues. The CDR3 is CASMLAGDTGELFF. CDR3 sequence (DNA): TGCGCCAGCATGCTAGCGGGAGACACCGGGGAGCTGTTTTTT.

V usage is TRBV12-3 or TRBV12-4 and J usage is TRBJ2-2; D is ambiguous. The CDR3 has 15 residues. V lost 2 bases and J lost 2, with 9 bases in between. For the CDR3, the DNA is TGTGCCAGCAGTTTACGACTGATTAACACCGGGGAGCTGTTTTTT. Translated, it gives CASSLRLINTGELFF.

This clonotype was recorded a few times. V and J are TRBV6-5 and TRBJ1-1; a weak D match, TRBD1 (5 bases). CDR1 is MNHEY, CDR2 SVGAGI, per germline. This CDR3 has 14 residues. V was pared by 2 bases and J by 6 bases, with 13 bases between. CDR3: CASSYLQGSAEAFF. As DNA, the CDR3 is TGTGCCAGCAGTTACCTCCAGGGTAGCGCTGAAGCTTTCTTT.

This clonotype was detected a few times. The chain has TRBV28 and TRBJ2-2; D gene unclear. CDR1 is MDHEN, CDR2 SYDVKM, per germline. Trimming removed 1 base from V and 5 bases from J, with 5 bases in between. The CDR3 contains 13 residues. The CDR3 loop reads CASSLFQTGELFF. The DNA of the CDR3 is TGTGCCAGCAGTTTATTCCAGACCGGGGAGCTGTTTTTT.

The CDR3 spells CASSEAKRVSNYGYTF. The CDR3 DNA reads as TGTGCCAGCAGTGAAGCGAAAAGGGTGTCGAACTATGGCTACACCTTC. The gene calls are TRBV2 and TRBJ1-2; no clear D. CDR3 length: 16 residues. V lost 0 bases and J 2 bases, leaving 13 bases between the germline ends. The germline gives CDR1 SNHLY, CDR2 FYNNEI.

The sample holds a few counts of this clonotype. The rearrangement links TRBV20-1 to TRBJ2-2, with D maybe TRBD2 (6 bases). Per the germline V gene, CDR1 is DFQATT and CDR2 is SNEGSKA (reference sequence). The CDR3 is made up of 13 amino acids. Trimming shortened V by 1 base and J by 4 bases, and 7 bases separated the two germline ends. The CDR3 protein is CSARGDSTGELFF. CDR3 sequence (DNA): TGCAGTGCTAGAGGGGACTCCACCGGGGAGCTGTTTTTT.

In its sample, this clonotype was seen a few times. The chain couples TRBV5-1 to TRBJ2-1; a possible D gene is TRBD2 (5 bases). V was cut by 0 bases and J by 2 bases, with 12 bases left in between. Germline CDR1 is SGHRS and CDR2 is YFSETQ. The CDR3 loop spans 16 amino acids. As DNA, the CDR3 is TGCGCCAGCAGCTTGGGTGGGCCCGGGGCCTACAATGAGCAGTTCTTC. Protein sequence: CASSLGGPGAYNEQFF. Together with reference TRBV5-1 and TRBJ2-1, the CDR3 gives the full variable domain: KAGVTQTPRYLIKTRGQQVTLSCSPISGHRSVSWYQQTPGQGLQFLFEYFSETQRNKGNFPGRFSGRQFSNSRSEMNVSTLELGDSALYLCASSLGGPGAYNEQFFGPGTRLTVL.